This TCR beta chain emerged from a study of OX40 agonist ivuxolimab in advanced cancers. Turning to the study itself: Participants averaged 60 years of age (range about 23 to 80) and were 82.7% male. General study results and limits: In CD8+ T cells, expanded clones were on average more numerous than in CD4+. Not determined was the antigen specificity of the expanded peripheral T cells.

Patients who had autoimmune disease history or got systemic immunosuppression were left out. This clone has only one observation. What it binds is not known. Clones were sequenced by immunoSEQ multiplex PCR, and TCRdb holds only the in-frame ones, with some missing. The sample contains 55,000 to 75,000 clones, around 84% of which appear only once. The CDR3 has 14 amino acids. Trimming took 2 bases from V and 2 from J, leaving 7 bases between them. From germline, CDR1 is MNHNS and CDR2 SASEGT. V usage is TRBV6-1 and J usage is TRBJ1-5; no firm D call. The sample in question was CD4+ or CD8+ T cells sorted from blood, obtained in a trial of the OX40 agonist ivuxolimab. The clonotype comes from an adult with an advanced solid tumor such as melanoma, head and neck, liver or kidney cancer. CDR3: CASSETVGNQPQHF. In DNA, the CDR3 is TGTGCCAGCAGTGAAACCGTCGGCAATCAGCCCCAGCATTTT.